Listed below are T cell receptor beta chains from one sample, sequenced in a study of control samples from healthy donors and cancer patients. Sequencing was performed with immunoSEQ multiplex PCR; in TCRdb, only in-frame clones are kept and a portion is missing. The table lists approximately 100,000 clones, about 89% of them singletons, with over 6.5% in the top ten. The specimen sequenced was blood. These receptors were obtained from a man aged 25-45 years in good health. Both conserved end residues are part of each CDR3. A D gene is named only where the DNA matches it firmly. Size values are once, few and many counts, or a class for expanded clones, and some rows have none.

D,V,J,size,DNA,CDR3
TRBD2,TRBV28,TRBJ2-7,-,TGTGCCAGCATTCATACACTAGCGGGCGCCTACGAGCAGTACTTC,CASIHTLAGAYEQYF
TRBD1,TRBV5-1,TRBJ1-2,-,TGCGCCAGGACGGGACAGATCTATGGCTACACCTTC,CARTGQIYGYTF
TRBD2,TRBV11-2,TRBJ2-7,-,TGTGCCAGCAGCCCTAGCGGTGTAAGCTCCTACGAGCAGTACTTC,CASSPSGVSSYEQYF
TRBD2,TRBV9,TRBJ2-7,-,TGTGCCAGCAGCGTACAGGGAGGACTAGCGGGATTCTACGAGCAGTACTTC,CASSVQGGLAGFYEQYF
TRBD2,TRBV3-1/TRBV3-2,TRBJ2-1,-,TGTGCCAGCAGCCGTCGGGGCGGGGGTCCGGAGAATGAGCAGTTCTTC,CASSRRGGGPENEQFF
-,TRBV5-1,TRBJ2-2,-,TGCGCCAGCAGCTTGGTGGCCGGGGCTAACACCGGGGAGCTGTTTTTT,CASSLVAGANTGELFF
-,TRBV7-9,TRBJ1-1,-,TGTGCCAGCAGCGTGACGAACACTGAAGCTTTCTTT,CASSVTNTEAFF
-,TRBV25-1,TRBJ1-6,-,TGTGCCAGCAGTGAACGCCAGGGAAATTCACCCCTCCACTTT,CASSERQGNSPLHF
-,TRBV5-4,TRBJ2-1,-,TGTGCCAGCAGCTTGGGACAGCTAGGCGATGAGCAGTTCTTC,CASSLGQLGDEQFF
-,TRBV7-9,TRBJ2-3,-,TGTGCCAGCAGTCGTACAGGGCCAGATACGCAGTATTTT,CASSRTGPDTQYF
-,TRBV15,TRBJ2-1,-,TGTGCCACCAGCCTCCGGGACTCCCAAGTTAATGAGCAGTTCTTC,CATSLRDSQVNEQFF
-,TRBV15,TRBJ2-4,-,TGTGCCACCGGGGAAAACATTCAGTACTTC,CATGENIQYF
TRBD2,TRBV4-3,TRBJ2-1,-,TGCGCCAGCAGCCAGGGGACGGGGGGTTATGGTGAGCAGTTCTTC,CASSQGTGGYGEQFF
-,TRBV7-2,TRBJ1-2,-,TGTGCCAGCAGCCAAACCCCGAGGACCTACTATGGCTACACCTTC,CASSQTPRTYYGYTF
TRBD2,TRBV7-2,TRBJ2-6,-,TGTGCCAGCAGCTTAGCTGTGACTAGCGGGGTTAGGGCCAACGTCCTGACTTTC,CASSLAVTSGVRANVLTF
-,TRBV12-5,TRBJ1-2,-,TGTGCTAGTGGTTCCCTGACGGGACGGGACTATGGCTACACCTTC,CASGSLTGRDYGYTF
-,TRBV24-1,TRBJ1-1,-,TGTGCCACCAGTGACGCGACAACTACCACAAGGGAAGCTTTCTTT,CATSDATTTTREAFF
-,TRBV15,TRBJ2-1,-,TGTGCCACCAGCAAAAACATAATAGGGGATGAGCAGTTCTTC,CATSKNIIGDEQFF
-,TRBV28,TRBJ1-1,-,TGTGCCAGCAGACGGTTCCAGGGAGGCCAGGAAATGATGAACACTGAAGCTTTCTTT,CASRRFQGGQEMMNTEAFF
TRBD1,TRBV6-5,TRBJ2-1,-,TGTGCCACCCGGATCAGACAGGGGAGATACAATGAGCAGTTCTTC,CATRIRQGRYNEQFF
-,TRBV2,TRBJ2-6,-,TGTGCCAGCAGTGCAACCTCTGGGGCCAACGTCCTGACTTTC,CASSATSGANVLTF
TRBD1,TRBV12-3/TRBV12-4,TRBJ1-1,-,TGTGCCAGCAGGCAGGACAGGATCACTGAAGCTTTCTTT,CASRQDRITEAFF
-,TRBV5-6,TRBJ1-6,-,TGTGCCAGCAGCTTTCTTGGGGGCAGGGGCCATTCACCCCTCCACTTT,CASSFLGGRGHSPLHF
-,TRBV19,TRBJ1-5,-,TGTGCCAGTAGTATACTCGGGGGTAGCAATCAGCCCCAGCATTTT,CASSILGGSNQPQHF
-,TRBV5-1,TRBJ1-4,-,TGCGCCAGCAGCTTGTCCACAGGCTCAACTAATGAAAAACTGTTTTTT,CASSLSTGSTNEKLFF
-,TRBV28,TRBJ2-3,once,TGTGCCAGCAGTTTGACAGGGACTGTCACAGATACGCAGTATTTT,CASSLTGTVTDTQYF
-,TRBV5-1,TRBJ1-2,-,TGCGCCAGCAGCCTGTCGTATAGACAGAAAGGCTACACCTTC,CASSLSYRQKGYTF
TRBD1,TRBV5-4,TRBJ1-6,-,TGTGCCAGCACCTTGGCCGACAGGGAAGTGAGAGATTCACCCCTCCACTTT,CASTLADREVRDSPLHF
-,TRBV4-1,TRBJ1-6,-,TGCGCCAGCAGCCAAGAGGGAGGGCTTTCACCCCTCCACTTT,CASSQEGGLSPLHF
-,TRBV24-1,TRBJ1-5,once,TGTGCCACCAGTGATTCAGAAAATCAGCCCCAGCATTTT,CATSDSENQPQHF
-,TRBV9,TRBJ2-2,few,TGTGCCAGCAGCGTAGGCGGGTACGCGAACACCGGGGAGCTGTTTTTT,CASSVGGYANTGELFF
-,TRBV14,TRBJ2-7,-,TGTGCCAGTTCTGCCAGGGAGTTCTACGAGCAGTACTTC,CASSAREFYEQYF
TRBD1,TRBV4-1,TRBJ1-1,-,TGCGCCAGCAGCCAAGCGGGGACAGGGTACACTGAAGCTTTCTTT,CASSQAGTGYTEAFF
TRBD1,TRBV7-2,TRBJ1-6,once,TGTGCCAGCAGCTCAAGGGGACAGGGGGGATCACCCCTCCACTTT,CASSSRGQGGSPLHF
TRBD1,TRBV7-8,TRBJ2-7,-,TGTGCCAGCAGCTTAGTCGGCCCAGGGGGTGCCGAGCAGTACTTC,CASSLVGPGGAEQYF
-,TRBV15,TRBJ1-2,-,TGTGCCACCAGCAGAGATTTCTCCATCTCTAACTATGGCTACACCTTC,CATSRDFSISNYGYTF